The rows below give T cell receptor beta chains drawn from one sample of a study of shared clonotypes between healthy human individuals. Measured with immunoSEQ multiplex PCR; TCRdb has only the in-frame clones, and not every one. The table includes hundreds of thousands of clones, approximately 95% detected once. Sequencing input: naive CD8+ T cells sorted from blood. The receptors shown here come from a woman aged 30 to 39 in good health. The CDR3 runs from the conserved cysteine through the conserved F or W. D genes are given only for firm matches. Only part of the rows carry a size: once, few, many, or a class if the clone is expanded.

TRBJ2-2 | NA | NA | TRBV29-1 | TGCAGCGTTGAAGATTCGGTGCAGGGTGCCGGGGAGCTGTTTTTT | CSVEDSVQGAGELFF
TRBJ2-1 | NA | TRBD1 | TRBV7-9 | TGTGCCAGCAGCATAAACAGGGGGGCGGACACCTACAATGAGCAGTTCTTC | CASSINRGADTYNEQFF
TRBJ1-2 | NA | NA | TRBV9 | TGTGCCAGCAGCTCATCTTCCACCTATGGCTACACCTTC | CASSSSSTYGYTF
TRBJ1-5 | NA | NA | TRBV19 | TGTGCCAGTACCTCCGGGACCGTCGATAATAGCAATCAGCCCCAGCATTTT | CASTSGTVDNSNQPQHF
TRBJ1-5 | NA | NA | TRBV19 | TGTGCCAGTATACCGAACGGACAGTTTAGCAATCAGCCCCAGCATTTT | CASIPNGQFSNQPQHF
TRBJ1-3 | NA | NA | TRBV10-3 | TGTGCCATCAACAGGGACTCTGGAAACACCATATATTTT | CAINRDSGNTIYF
TRBJ2-7 | NA | NA | TRBV7-2 | TGTGCCAGCAGCTTAGAACTAGCATTCTACGAGCAGTACTTC | CASSLELAFYEQYF
TRBJ1-2 | NA | NA | TRBV11-2 | TGTGCCAGCAGCTTAGTATCCGCTAACTATGGCTACACCTTC | CASSLVSANYGYTF
TRBJ2-7 | once | TRBD1 | TRBV11-1 | TGTGCCAGCAGTCCTAAAGACAGGGTCGCCTACGAGCAGTACTTC | CASSPKDRVAYEQYF
TRBJ2-7 | NA | NA | TRBV9 | TGTGCCAGCAGCGGGGACAACACCTACGAGCAGTACTTC | CASSGDNTYEQYF
TRBJ2-3 | NA | NA | TRBV9 | TGTGCCAGCAGCGTAGAGCCCAGCGGAGCAGATACGCAGTATTTT | CASSVEPSGADTQYF
TRBJ1-2 | NA | NA | TRBV29-1 | TGCAGCGTTATTAAACAGGTTGGGGGAGGCTACACCTTC | CSVIKQVGGGYTF
TRBJ2-7 | once | NA | TRBV4-1 | TGCGCCAGCAGCCTAAGCACCATTAGCTCCTACGAGCAGTACTTC | CASSLSTISSYEQYF
TRBJ2-5 | NA | NA | TRBV5-1 | TGCGCCAGCAGCCCCCTAGCGCCGGCCCAAGAGACCCAGTACTTC | CASSPLAPAQETQYF
TRBJ2-2 | once | NA | TRBV10-3 | TGTGCCATCAGTGGGAACGGGGCGGAGTGGAACACCGGGGAGCTGTTTTTT | CAISGNGAEWNTGELFF
TRBJ2-1 | NA | TRBD2 | TRBV2 | TGTGCCAGCACGCCGAGCGGGAGCTCCCCCAATGAGCAGTTCTTC | CASTPSGSSPNEQFF
TRBJ2-2 | NA | TRBD2 | TRBV19 | TGTGCCAGTACAGAGCGGGAGGAATTGGCCGGGGAGCTGTTTTTT | CASTEREELAGELFF
TRBJ2-3 | NA | TRBD1 | TRBV27 | TGTGCCAGCAGAGGGTTTACAGGGGAACCAGATACGCAGTATTTT | CASRGFTGEPDTQYF
TRBJ2-1 | NA | NA | TRBV7-9 | TGTGCCAGCAGCTCGGACTTTCAGTACAATGAGCAGTTCTTC | CASSSDFQYNEQFF
TRBJ2-7 | NA | NA | TRBV6-5 | TGTGCCAGCAGTTACGGGCAGGTCCCCTACGAGCAGTACTTC | CASSYGQVPYEQYF
TRBJ2-2 | NA | NA | TRBV5-1 | TGCGCCAGCCGACCAGACAGCACCGGGGAGCTGTTTTTT | CASRPDSTGELFF
TRBJ2-7 | NA | NA | TRBV5-4 | TGTGCCAGCAGCTTGGGGCTGGGCTCCTACGAGCAGTACTTC | CASSLGLGSYEQYF
TRBJ2-5 | once | TRBD2 | TRBV5-1 | TGCGCCAGCAGCTCAGGGACTAGCGGAAACCAAGAGACCCAGTACTTC | CASSSGTSGNQETQYF
TRBJ2-1 | NA | TRBD1 | TRBV28 | TGTGCCAGCAGTTTAGGGACAGGCCAGTTCTTC | CASSLGTGQFF
TRBJ2-7 | NA | NA | TRBV7-8 | TGTGCCAGCAGCTTAGCGCAGGAAAGCTCCTACGAGCAGTACTTC | CASSLAQESSYEQYF
TRBJ2-3 | NA | TRBD2 | TRBV5-6 | TGTGCCAGCAGCTTGGAAGCTAGCGGGGAAACAGATACGCAGTATTTT | CASSLEASGETDTQYF
TRBJ2-3 | NA | TRBD2 | TRBV6-1 | TGTGCCAGCAGTGAACTAGCGGGAAGCACAGATACGCAGTATTTT | CASSELAGSTDTQYF
TRBJ2-1 | NA | NA | TRBV28 | TGTGCCAGCACGCAGGGGATAGCGGCCTACAATGAGCAGTTCTTC | CASTQGIAAYNEQFF
TRBJ2-7 | NA | NA | TRBV30 | TGTGCCTGCCTTTTGGGGCTCCCACCCTCCTACGAGCAGTACTTC | CACLLGLPPSYEQYF